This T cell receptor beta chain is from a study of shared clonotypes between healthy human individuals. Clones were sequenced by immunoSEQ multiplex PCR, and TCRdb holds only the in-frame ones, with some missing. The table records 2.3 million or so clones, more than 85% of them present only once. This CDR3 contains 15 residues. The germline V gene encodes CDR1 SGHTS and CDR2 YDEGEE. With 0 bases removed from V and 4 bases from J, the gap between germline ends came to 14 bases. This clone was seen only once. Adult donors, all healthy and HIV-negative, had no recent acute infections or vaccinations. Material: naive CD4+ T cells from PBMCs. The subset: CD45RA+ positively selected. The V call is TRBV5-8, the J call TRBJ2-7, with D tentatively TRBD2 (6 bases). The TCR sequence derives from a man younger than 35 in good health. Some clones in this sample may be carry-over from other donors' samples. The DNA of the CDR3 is TGTGCCAGCAGCTTGGCCGGGGCTAGCGCGTACGAGCAGTACTTC. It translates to CASSLAGASAYEQYF.